The present T cell receptor beta chain was sequenced within a study of shared clonotypes between healthy human individuals. Sequenced by immunoSEQ multiplex PCR; TCRdb stores in-frame clones only, minus some. The sample holds some 1.5 million clones, 95% to 99% seen once. Study-wide findings and caveats: Sample collection involved blood only; tissue repertoires are likely different.

With respect to this clone: Its antigen is undetermined.

The junction had 9 bases not matched to a gene; V was cut back by 6 bases and J by 7 bases. This CDR3 region has 15 residues. CDR1 and CDR2 (germline): SGHVS, FNYEAQ. This TCR derives from a man younger than 40 in good health. The rearrangement joins TRBV7-6 to TRBJ2-2; the match to TRBD1 covers 9 bases. Sequences were obtained from naive CD4+ T cells sorted from blood. As for subset: CD45RA+ positively selected. The CDR3 bases are TGTGCCAGCAGTCGGTTGGGACAGGGACTCGGGGAGCTGTTTTTT. This gives the protein CASSRLGQGLGELFF.